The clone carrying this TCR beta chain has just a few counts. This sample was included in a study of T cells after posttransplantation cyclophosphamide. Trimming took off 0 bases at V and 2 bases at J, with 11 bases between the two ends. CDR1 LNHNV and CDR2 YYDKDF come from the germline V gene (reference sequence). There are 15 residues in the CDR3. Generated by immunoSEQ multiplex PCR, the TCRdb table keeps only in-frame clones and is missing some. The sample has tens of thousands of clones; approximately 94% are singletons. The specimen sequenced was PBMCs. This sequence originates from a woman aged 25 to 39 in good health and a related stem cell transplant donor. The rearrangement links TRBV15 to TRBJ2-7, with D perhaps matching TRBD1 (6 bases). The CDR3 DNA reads TGTGCCACCAGCAGAGATCCAGGGGCGACCTACGAGCAGTACTTC. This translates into CATSRDPGATYEQYF.